Reported below is one T cell receptor (beta chain). What it binds is not known. These data are taken from a study of T cell responses to AZD1222 COVID-19 vaccine. CDR3 length: 15 amino acids. V dropped 7 bases and J dropped 1 base, with 14 bases sitting between them. Germline CDR1 and CDR2: SEHNR and FQNEAQ (reference sequence). This table comes from immunoSEQ multiplex PCR, and its TCRdb copy is limited to in-frame clones, with some not included. The repertoire holds more than 95,000 clones, with about 93% as singletons. Study-wide results and caveats: Once two AZD1222 doses were given, Spike-specific TCR breadth and depth went up.

The material sequenced was peripheral blood, taken on day 0 of AZD1222 vaccination. The chain has TRBV7-9 and TRBJ2-1; weak D call: TRBD2 (6 bases). The receptor comes from an adult in good health. CDR3 sequence (DNA): TGTGCCAGCATTAGAGGGCTAGCGTCCTACAATGAGCAGTTCTTC. Protein product: CASIRGLASYNEQFF.